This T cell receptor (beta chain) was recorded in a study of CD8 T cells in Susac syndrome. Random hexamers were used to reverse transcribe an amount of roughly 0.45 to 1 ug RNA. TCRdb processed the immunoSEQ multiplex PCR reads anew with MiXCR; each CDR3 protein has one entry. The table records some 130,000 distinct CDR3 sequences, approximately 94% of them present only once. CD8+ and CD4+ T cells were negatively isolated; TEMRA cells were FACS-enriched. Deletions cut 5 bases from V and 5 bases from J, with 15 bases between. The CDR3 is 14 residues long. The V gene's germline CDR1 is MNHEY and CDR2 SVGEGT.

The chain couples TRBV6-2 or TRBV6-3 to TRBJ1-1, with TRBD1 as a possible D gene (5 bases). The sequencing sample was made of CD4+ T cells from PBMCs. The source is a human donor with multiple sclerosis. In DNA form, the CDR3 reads TGTGCCAGCAGTCGGGCAGGGCAGTCGACTGAAGCTTTCTTT. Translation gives CASSRAGQSTEAFF.